This T cell receptor beta chain emerged from a study of blood T cell repertoires in COVID-19. The wider study: Donors in the United States, Italy and Spain gave samples during acute or convalescent COVID-19. PBMCs, B-cell-depleted T cells, or T cells were the source of the cDNA or gDNA that made up the material.

Participant reports of clinical history set cohort assignment. Methods used by the authors: Scientists estimated how many nucleated cells there were by amplifying reference gene primers. TCRdb keeps only in-frame clones here, not all; method: immunoSEQ multiplex PCR. The V and J calls and the clone size are those of that table, but D and trimming were determined from the DNA. The sample consists of 180,000 or so clones, roughly 90% of them appearing once. V lost 0 bases to trimming and J lost 3 bases; unmatched junction nucleotides: 17. The CDR3 is 20 residues long. Looked up from germline, CDR1 is MNHEY and CDR2 is SVGEGT.

Specimen: PBMCs or T cells enriched from blood (not recorded which). The origin of this receptor is a young woman who had recovered from COVID-19. The chain uses TRBV6-2 or TRBV6-3 and TRBJ2-7; TRBD2 agrees at 10 bases. CDR3 region: CASSYSIERTSGTWGYEQYF. CDR3 DNA: TGTGCCAGCAGTTACTCGATTGAAAGGACTAGCGGTACCTGGGGCTACGAGCAGTACTTC.